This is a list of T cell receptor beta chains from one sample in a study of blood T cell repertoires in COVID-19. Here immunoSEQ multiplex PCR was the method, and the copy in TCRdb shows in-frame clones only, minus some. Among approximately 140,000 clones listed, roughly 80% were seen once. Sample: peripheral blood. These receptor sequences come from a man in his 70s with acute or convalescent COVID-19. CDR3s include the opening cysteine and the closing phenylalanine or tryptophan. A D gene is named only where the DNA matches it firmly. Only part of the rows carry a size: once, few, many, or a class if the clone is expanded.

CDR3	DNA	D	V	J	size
CASSPSSSGGYTGELFF	TGTGCCAGCAGCCCGTCCTCTAGCGGGGGTTACACCGGGGAGCTGTTTTTT	TRBD2	TRBV7-2	TRBJ2-2	.
CSASSLAGGQSSYNEQFF	TGCAGTGCTAGTTCACTAGCGGGGGGCCAGAGCTCCTACAATGAGCAGTTCTTC	TRBD2	TRBV20-1	TRBJ2-1	.
CASSLPGSTDTQYF	TGTGCCAGCAGTTTACCAGGGAGCACAGATACGCAGTATTTT	.	TRBV28	TRBJ2-3	.
CASSWDSSNTEAFF	TGTGCCAGCAGTTGGGACAGTTCTAACACTGAAGCTTTCTTT	TRBD1	TRBV2	TRBJ1-1	.
CATSDAGQGGLEQFF	TGTGCCACCAGTGATGCAGGACAGGGAGGGTTAGAGCAGTTCTTC	.	TRBV24-1	TRBJ2-1	.
CASSLVGGLAKNIQYF	TGTGCCAGCAGCTTAGTTGGGGGACTAGCCAAAAACATTCAGTACTTC	.	TRBV7-2	TRBJ2-4	.
CASSLRGSEQYF	TGTGCCAGCAGTTTGAGAGGGTCCGAGCAGTACTTC	.	TRBV28	TRBJ2-7	.
CASSQGVLGISYEQYF	TGTGCCAGCAGTCAAGGGGTCCTGGGCATCAGCTACGAGCAGTACTTC	.	TRBV28	TRBJ2-7	.
CASSVTVANTEAFF	TGTGCCAGCAGCGTCACGGTTGCGAACACTGAAGCTTTCTTT	.	TRBV7-2	TRBJ1-1	.
CASSLGQPYGYTF	TGTGCCAGCAGCTTGGGCCAGCCCTATGGCTACACCTTC	.	TRBV7-9	TRBJ1-2	.
CASSYRRRQGNEKLFF	TGTGCCAGCAGCTATAGGCGTCGGCAGGGGAATGAAAAACTGTTTTTT	.	TRBV28	TRBJ1-4	.
CASSERTGELFF	TGTGCCAGCAGTGAGCGGACTGGGGAGCTGTTTTTT	.	TRBV6-1	TRBJ2-2	.
CASTTDGSSYEQYF	TGTGCCAGCACCACGGACGGGAGCTCCTACGAGCAGTACTTC	.	TRBV28	TRBJ2-7	.
CAWRAGGTNEKLFF	TGTGCCTGGAGGGCAGGGGGAACTAATGAAAAACTGTTTTTT	TRBD1	TRBV30	TRBJ1-4	.
CASSFGQGNTEAFF	TGTGCCAGCAGCTTCGGGCAGGGGAACACTGAAGCTTTCTTT	.	TRBV11-3	TRBJ1-1	.
CASLGVRGRTDTQYF	TGTGCCAGCCTGGGGGTAAGGGGGCGCACAGATACGCAGTATTTT	TRBD1	TRBV6-6	TRBJ2-3	few
CASSRNTNTGELFF	TGTGCCAGCAGCCGAAACACGAACACCGGGGAGCTGTTTTTT	.	TRBV14	TRBJ2-2	once